This T cell receptor beta chain comes out of a study of blood T cell repertoires in COVID-19. Overall study: Acute and convalescent COVID-19 specimens originated in the United States, Italy and Spain. PBMCs, B-cell-depleted T cells, or T cells were the source of the cDNA or gDNA that made up the material.

Between the trimmed V and J ends, which lost 5 bases and 5 bases, there was a span of 25 bases. Germline V gives CDR1 LGHDT, CDR2 YNNKEL (reference sequence). This CDR3 contains 18 residues. Per the original methods: Reference gene primers were amplified, and this amplification served to estimate nucleated cell counts. Profiling relied on immunoSEQ multiplex PCR, and the TCRdb table lists in-frame clones only, not all of them. V and J calls and clone size follow that table, whereas D and trimming were derived from the DNA. This sample has about 87,000 clones; roughly 75% occur once, and the top ten carry approximately 4.6%.

The specimen sequenced was peripheral blood. This chain joins TRBV3-1 (or the pseudogene TRBV3-2) and TRBJ2-4, with TRBD2 as a possible D gene (6 bases). The TCR comes from a woman aged 50 to 60 with acute or convalescent COVID-19. The CDR3 sequence is CASSTTEGSTVRENIQYF. The CDR3 DNA sequence: TGTGCCAGCAGCACAACGGAGGGGTCAACAGTTAGGGAAAACATTCAGTACTTC.